Shown below are 25 T cell receptor beta chains from a single sample sequenced in a study of cytomegalovirus exposure and HLA in healthy donors. TCRdb's copy holds only in-frame clones and misses some; the assay was immunoSEQ multiplex PCR. In the table there are tens of thousands of clones, roughly 94% of which are singletons. Material: PBMCs. These receptors came from a man younger than 35 in good health and CMV-seropositive.

The chain recombines TRBV4-3 with TRBJ2-1; 13 bases line up with TRBD2. The CDR3 extends over 16 amino acids. Germline CDR1 reads LGHNA; CDR2 reads YSLEER. Trimming took 0 bases from V and 5 from J; bases not matched to a gene: 1. CDR3 sequence (DNA): TGCGCCAGCAGCCAAGACGGACTAGCGGGAGACAATGAGCAGTTCTTC. This translates into CASSQDGLAGDNEQFF.

This chain links TRBV7-6 with TRBJ2-7; 7 bases line up with TRBD1. CDR3 size: 11 residues. Germline V gives CDR1 SGHVS, CDR2 FNYEAQ. V dropped 5 bases and J dropped 12; count of bases not matched to a gene: 7. As DNA, the CDR3 is TGTGCCAGCAGCACCGGGACAGCGTTGTACTTC. Protein: CASSTGTALYF. Supplemented by reference TRBV7-6 and TRBJ2-7, the full variable domain reads GAGVSQSPRYKVTKRGQDVALRCDPISGHVSLYWYRQALGQGPEFLTYFNYEAQQDKSGLPNDRFSAERPEGSISTLTIQRTEQRDSAMYRCASSTGTALYFGPGTRLTVT.

This chain connects TRBV19 to TRBJ1-1, with 7 bases matching TRBD1. Germline V lookup: CDR1 LNHDA, CDR2 SQIVND (reference sequence). V lost 8 bases and J lost 3; bases outside the gene matches: 9. CDR3 length: 14 amino acids. The CDR3 sequence: CASSLTGSDTEAFF. In DNA, the CDR3 is TGTGCCAGTTCCCTGACAGGGTCTGACACTGAAGCTTTCTTT.

The chain combines TRBV10-2 with TRBJ2-1, with 11 bases that match TRBD1. CDR1 is WSHSY, CDR2 SAAADI, per germline. With V trimmed by 5 bases and J by 5 bases, 2 bases remained unmatched. CDR3 length: 14 amino acids. The CDR3 sequence is CASSRTGGNNEQFF. In nucleotides, the CDR3 is TGCGCCAGCAGTAGGACAGGGGGCAACAATGAGCAGTTCTTC.

This sequence joins TRBV10-3 and TRBJ2-3; 8 nucleotides agree with TRBD1. The CDR3 is 17 amino acids. The germline CDR1 and CDR2 sequences are ENHRY and SYGVKD. V was clipped by 2 bases and J by 4 bases; unmatched bases: 11. The CDR3 protein is CAISEPRTGGLADTQYF. The CDR3 bases are TGTGCCATCAGTGAGCCGAGAACAGGGGGACTGGCAGATACGCAGTATTTT.

The chain employs TRBV7-6 and TRBJ2-7, with a possible D match to TRBD1 (5 bases). Trimming stripped 4 bases from V and 3 bases from J, with 13 bases between. The CDR3 is 14 residues long. Germline lookup yields CDR1 SGHVS and CDR2 FNYEAQ. CDR3 nucleotides: TGTGCCAGCAGCTCAAGGGGCCTCGTCTACGAGCAGTACTTC. Its translation: CASSSRGLVYEQYF. The whole variable domain, filled in from reference TRBV7-6 and TRBJ2-7, reads GAGVSQSPRYKVTKRGQDVALRCDPISGHVSLYWYRQALGQGPEFLTYFNYEAQQDKSGLPNDRFSAERPEGSISTLTIQRTEQRDSAMYRCASSSRGLVYEQYFGPGTRLTVT.

The V gene is TRBV6-1, the J gene TRBJ1-5; the D gene is possibly TRBD1 (5 bases). Germline V gene sequence: CDR1 MNHNS, CDR2 SASEGT. The V gene lost 2 bases and the J gene lost 7 bases, with 9 bases spanning the gap. CDR3 size: 13 residues. CDR3 bases: TGTGCCAGCAGTGAACAGGGAGGGCAGCCCCAGCATTTT. Translation gives CASSEQGGQPQHF.

The chain is built from TRBV30 and TRBJ1-3, with D maybe TRBD1 (5 bases). V gave up 3 bases and J gave up 0 bases, with 12 bases separating them. CDR1 and CDR2 from the germline V gene are GTSNPN and SVGIG (reference sequence). The CDR3 contains 15 residues. The CDR3 is CAWRQASNSGNTIYF. The CDR3 bases are TGTGCCTGGAGACAGGCGTCTAACTCTGGAAACACCATATATTTT.

The chain carries TRBV7-9 and TRBJ2-5; TRBD2 matches 10 bases. The CDR3 length is 15 residues. Germline V gives CDR1 SEHNR, CDR2 FQNEAQ (reference sequence). Losses at the gene ends were 2 bases for V and 9 bases for J; bases not matched to a gene: 9. The CDR3 DNA reads TGTGCCAGCAGCTTAAGGTCGTCTAGCGGGAGTCCCCAGTACTTC. It codes for CASSLRSSSGSPQYF.

This chain connects TRBV11-2 to TRBJ1-3; 7 positions match TRBD1. This CDR3 has 15 amino acids. The germline V gene has CDR1 SGHAT and CDR2 FQNNGV. V lost 2 bases and J lost 6; bases outside the gene matches: 7. The CDR3 sequence: CASSLSRTGVNTIYF. CDR3 coding DNA: TGTGCCAGCAGCTTATCCCGGACAGGAGTAAACACCATATATTTT.

The chain is built from TRBV14 and TRBJ2-5; D gene unclear. The CDR3 is 17 amino acids. V was trimmed by 4 bases and J by 5 bases, leaving 23 bases between them. Germline-derived CDR1 and CDR2 are SGHDN and FVKESK. The CDR3 bases are TGTGCCAGCAGCCTATTTTTTGGAACAGACGGTGTGGAGACCCAGTACTTC. It encodes CASSLFFGTDGVETQYF.

The rearrangement uses TRBV18 and TRBJ1-1; possibly TRBD1 for D (6 bases). The CDR3 is 14 residues long. Between the trimmed V and J ends, which lost 1 base and 6 bases, there was a span of 12 bases. The germline V gene encodes CDR1 KGHSH and CDR2 LQKENI. CDR3 nucleotides: TGTGCCAGCTCACCACAGGGGGACACGGCTGAAGCTTTCTTT. Protein: CASSPQGDTAEAFF.

This chain links TRBV7-8 with TRBJ2-7, with 7 positions matching TRBD2. Germline CDR1 reads SGHVS; CDR2 reads FQNEAQ. The V gene end was trimmed by 5 bases and the J gene end by 3 bases; junction bases not matched to a gene: 25. This CDR3 has 20 residues. CDR3 DNA sequence: TGTGCCAGCAGCAAAACGGGGGGAGGGTTTGCGGATATCTCGCGCTACGAGCAGTACTTC. It specifies CASSKTGGGFADISRYEQYF.

V is TRBV18 and J is TRBJ1-5, with 12 nucleotides matching TRBD1. The CDR3 spans 17 residues. The germline V gene encodes CDR1 KGHSH and CDR2 LQKENI. Trimming removed 0 bases from V and 4 bases from J; junction bases left unmatched: 4. In DNA form, the CDR3 reads TGTGCCAGCTCACCACCTCCGGGACAGGGGGCGAATCAGCCCCAGCATTTT. This translates into CASSPPPGQGANQPQHF.

This clone was seen more than once but under ten times. The V gene is TRBV27, the J gene TRBJ2-7, with 10 bases identical to TRBD1. Germline V gene data show CDR1 as MNHEY and CDR2 as SMNVEV (reference sequence). The CDR3 totals 14 residues. Losses at the gene ends were 7 bases for V and 1 base for J; bases not matched to a gene: 4. The CDR3 is CASKGQGLSYEQYF. The CDR3 DNA is TGTGCCAGCAAGGGACAGGGGCTTTCCTACGAGCAGTACTTC.

The rearrangement links TRBV19 to TRBJ1-2, with TRBD1 matching 9 bases. The junction had 5 bases not matched to a gene; V was cut back by 5 bases and J by 4 bases. Germline V gives CDR1 LNHDA, CDR2 SQIVND (reference sequence). The CDR3 length is 14 residues. The CDR3 region is CASSAGTGLYGYTF. DNA for the CDR3: TGTGCCAGTAGTGCCGGGACAGGGCTCTATGGCTACACCTTC.

The chain recombines TRBV28 with TRBJ2-3; TRBD2 is a possible D gene (6 bases). V was trimmed by 3 bases and J by 2 bases, leaving 15 bases between them. This CDR3 is built from 16 residues. CDR1 is MDHEN and CDR2 is SYDVKM in the germline V gene. The CDR3 loop reads CASSFRDWRYTDTQYF. CDR3 in DNA: TGTGCCAGCAGTTTTAGGGACTGGAGATACACAGATACGCAGTATTTT.

The chain recombines TRBV6-1 with TRBJ1-4; no definite D call. The CDR3 runs 15 residues. The germline CDR1 and CDR2 sequences are MNHNS and SASEGT. Trimming shortened V by 1 base and J by 0 bases, and 6 bases separated the two germline ends. For the CDR3, the DNA is TGTGCCAGCAGTGAAGATCTTGCAACTAATGAAAAACTGTTTTTT. Translation: CASSEDLATNEKLFF.

The V and J genes are TRBV6-1 and TRBJ2-3; 15 positions agree with TRBD2. Germline CDR1 is MNHNS and CDR2 is SASEGT. V lost 9 bases to trimming and J lost 3 bases; unmatched junction nucleotides: 19. The CDR3 consists of 20 residues. This CDR3 reads CASSKGRGTSGRRGTDTQYF. As DNA, the CDR3 is TGTGCCAGTAGTAAAGGCAGGGGGACTAGCGGGAGGAGGGGAACAGATACGCAGTATTTT.

The rearrangement uses TRBV7-2 and TRBJ1-1; tentatively, D is TRBD1 (5 bases). The V and J ends lost 0 bases and 2 bases respectively, with 13 bases between them. The V gene's germline CDR1 is SGHTA and CDR2 FQGNSA. CDR3 length: 16 residues. The CDR3 loop is CASSLAGGGANTEAFF. The CDR3, as DNA: TGTGCCAGCAGCTTAGCTGGGGGGGGTGCCAACACTGAAGCTTTCTTT.

This clone was seen just once. The chain combines TRBV7-2 with TRBJ2-1; 7 bases agree with TRBD2. CDR1 SGHTA and CDR2 FQGNSA come from the germline V gene. The CDR3 loop spans 13 amino acids. Trimming cost V 9 bases and J 5 bases; bases outside gene matches: 7. CDR3 in DNA: TGTGCCAGTAAACGGGGGAGGGACAATGAGCAGTTCTTC. Its translation is CASKRGRDNEQFF.

This sequence joins TRBV10-2 and TRBJ1-5; D gene unclear. Trimming took off 6 bases at V and 7 bases at J, with 16 bases between the two ends. The length of the CDR3 is 14 residues. Germline CDR1 WSHSY, CDR2 SAAADI. CDR3 in amino acids: CASRDIEREQPQHF. CDR3 in DNA: TGCGCCAGCAGGGATATAGAGAGGGAGCAGCCCCAGCATTTT.

This rearrangement joins TRBV28 to TRBJ1-4; D possibly corresponds to TRBD1 (5 bases). The CDR3 has 18 amino acids. The germline V and J ends were trimmed by 3 bases and 0 bases, with 17 bases remaining between them. Germline V lookup: CDR1 MDHEN, CDR2 SYDVKM. The CDR3 loop reads CASSFLSLDIATNEKLFF. CDR3 in DNA: TGTGCCAGCAGTTTTCTGTCCCTGGACATTGCAACTAATGAAAAACTGTTTTTT.

The chain combines TRBV27 with TRBJ1-6; 8 bases match TRBD1. This CDR3 comprises 16 residues. Germline V CDR1 and CDR2: MNHEY, SMNVEV (reference sequence). The J segment lost 10 bases and the V segment lost 5 bases, leaving 13 bases of the junction unmatched. The CDR3 DNA is TGTGCCAGCAGTGCACGAGACAGGGGAATGGAATCACCCCTCCACTTT. It encodes CASSARDRGMESPLHF.

The CDR3 nucleotides are TGTGCCAGCAGCTTGGCAGGGTATGGCTACACCTTC. It translates to CASSLAGYGYTF. The rearrangement joins TRBV5-4 to TRBJ1-2, with D possibly being TRBD1 (5 bases). The CDR3 runs 12 residues. Trimming shortened V by 0 bases and J by 5 bases, and 5 bases separated the two germline ends. The germline CDR1 and CDR2 sequences are SGHNT and YYREEE (reference sequence).